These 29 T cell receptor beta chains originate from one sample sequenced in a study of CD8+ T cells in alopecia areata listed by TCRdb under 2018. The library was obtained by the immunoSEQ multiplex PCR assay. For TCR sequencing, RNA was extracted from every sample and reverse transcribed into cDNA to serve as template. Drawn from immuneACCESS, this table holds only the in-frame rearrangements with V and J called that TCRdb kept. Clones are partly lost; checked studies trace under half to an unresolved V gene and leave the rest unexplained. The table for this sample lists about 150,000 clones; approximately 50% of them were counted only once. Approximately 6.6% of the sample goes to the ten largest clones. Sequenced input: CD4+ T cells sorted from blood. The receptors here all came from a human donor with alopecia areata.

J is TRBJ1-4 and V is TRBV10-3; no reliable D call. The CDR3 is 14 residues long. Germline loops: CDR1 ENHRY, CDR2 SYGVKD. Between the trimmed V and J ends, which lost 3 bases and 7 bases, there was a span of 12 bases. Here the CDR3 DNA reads TGTGCCATCAGTGACCCGCCACGCTTTGAAAAACTGTTTTTT. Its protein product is CAISDPPRFEKLFF.

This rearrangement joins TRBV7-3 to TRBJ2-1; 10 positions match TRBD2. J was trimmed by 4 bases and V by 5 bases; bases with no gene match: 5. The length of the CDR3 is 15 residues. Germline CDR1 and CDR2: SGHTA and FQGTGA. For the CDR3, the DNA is TGTGCCAGCAGCCCAGGACTAGCGGAGTACAATGAGCAGTTCTTC. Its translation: CASSPGLAEYNEQFF.

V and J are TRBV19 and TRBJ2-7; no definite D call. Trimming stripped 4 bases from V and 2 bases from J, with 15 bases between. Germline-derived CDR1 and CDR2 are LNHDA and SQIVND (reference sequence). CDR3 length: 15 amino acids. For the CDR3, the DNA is TGTGCCAGTAGTAGTTACGGAGCTGACCCCTACGAGCAGTACTTC. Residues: CASSSYGADPYEQYF. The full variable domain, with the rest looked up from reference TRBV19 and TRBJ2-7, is DGGITQSPKYLFRKEGQNVTLSCEQNLNHDAMYWYRQDPGQGLRLIYYSQIVNDFQKGDIAEGYSVSREKKESFPLTVTSAQKNPTAFYLCASSSYGADPYEQYFGPGTRLTVT.

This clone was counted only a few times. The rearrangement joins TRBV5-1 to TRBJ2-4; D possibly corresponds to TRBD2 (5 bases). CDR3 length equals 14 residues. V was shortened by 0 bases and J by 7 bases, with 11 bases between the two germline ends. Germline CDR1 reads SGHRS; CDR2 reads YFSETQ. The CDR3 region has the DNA TGCGCCAGCAGCTTGGGGTCTAGCCGGAACATTCAGTACTTC. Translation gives CASSLGSSRNIQYF.

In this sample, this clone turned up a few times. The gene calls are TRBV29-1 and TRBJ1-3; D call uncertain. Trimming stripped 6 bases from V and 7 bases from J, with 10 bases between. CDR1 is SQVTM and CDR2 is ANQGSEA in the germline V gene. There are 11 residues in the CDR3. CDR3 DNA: TGCAGCGTCTTCATTGGGAACACCATATATTTT. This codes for CSVFIGNTIYF.

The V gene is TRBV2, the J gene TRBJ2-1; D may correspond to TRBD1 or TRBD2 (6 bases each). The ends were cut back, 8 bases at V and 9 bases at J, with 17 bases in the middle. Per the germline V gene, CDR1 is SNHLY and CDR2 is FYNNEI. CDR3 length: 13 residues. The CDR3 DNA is TGTGCCAGCCGGGGGCCGGGCTTCGGTGAGCAGTTCTTC. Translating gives CASRGPGFGEQFF.

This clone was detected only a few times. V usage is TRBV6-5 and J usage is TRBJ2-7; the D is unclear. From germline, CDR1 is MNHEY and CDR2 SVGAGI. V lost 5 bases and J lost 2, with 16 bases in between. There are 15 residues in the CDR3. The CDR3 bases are TGTGCCAGCAGTAGGTTGAGAGAACTACCCTACGAGCAGTACTTC. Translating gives CASSRLRELPYEQYF.

The CDR3 coding sequence is TGCGCCAGCAGCTTGGACGGCATAATCATGTACTTC. Translation: CASSLDGIIMYF. The chain joins TRBV5-1 to TRBJ2-7; the D is unclear. V was trimmed by 0 bases and J by 12 bases, leaving 13 bases between them. Germline assignment: CDR1 SGHRS and CDR2 YFSETQ. The CDR3 totals 12 residues.

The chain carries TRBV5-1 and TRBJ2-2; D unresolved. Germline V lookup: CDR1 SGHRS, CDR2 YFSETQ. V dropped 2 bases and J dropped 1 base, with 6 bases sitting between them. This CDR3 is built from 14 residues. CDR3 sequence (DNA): TGCGCCAGCAGCTTACCAGAGAACACCGGGGAGCTGTTTTTT. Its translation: CASSLPENTGELFF. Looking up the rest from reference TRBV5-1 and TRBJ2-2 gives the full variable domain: KAGVTQTPRYLIKTRGQQVTLSCSPISGHRSVSWYQQTPGQGLQFLFEYFSETQRNKGNFPGRFSGRQFSNSRSEMNVSTLELGDSALYLCASSLPENTGELFFGEGSRLTVL.

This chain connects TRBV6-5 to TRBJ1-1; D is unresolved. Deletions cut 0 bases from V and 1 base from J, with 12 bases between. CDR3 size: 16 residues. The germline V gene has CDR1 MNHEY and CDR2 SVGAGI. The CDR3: CASSYSAPPWNTEAFF. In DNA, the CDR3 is TGTGCCAGCAGTTACTCTGCCCCCCCGTGGAACACTGAAGCTTTCTTT.

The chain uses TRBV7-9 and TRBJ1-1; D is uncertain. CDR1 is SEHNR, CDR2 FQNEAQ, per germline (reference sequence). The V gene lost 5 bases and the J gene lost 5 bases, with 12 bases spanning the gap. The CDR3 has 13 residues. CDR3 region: CASSLRSITEAFF. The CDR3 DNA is TGTGCCAGCAGCCTCAGGTCAATAACTGAAGCTTTCTTT.

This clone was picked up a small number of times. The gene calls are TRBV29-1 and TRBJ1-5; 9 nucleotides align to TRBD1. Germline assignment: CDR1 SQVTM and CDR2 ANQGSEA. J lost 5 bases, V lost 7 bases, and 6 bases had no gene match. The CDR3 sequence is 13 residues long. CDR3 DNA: TGCAGCGCGGGACAGGGACCGTATCAGCCCCAGCATTTT. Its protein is CSAGQGPYQPQHF. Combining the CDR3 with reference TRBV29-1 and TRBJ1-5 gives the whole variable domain SAVISQKPSRDICQRGTSLTIQCQVDSQVTMMFWYRQQPGQSLTLIATANQGSEATYESGFVIDKFPISRPNLTFSTLTVSNMSPEDSSIYLCSAGQGPYQPQHFGDGTRLSIL.

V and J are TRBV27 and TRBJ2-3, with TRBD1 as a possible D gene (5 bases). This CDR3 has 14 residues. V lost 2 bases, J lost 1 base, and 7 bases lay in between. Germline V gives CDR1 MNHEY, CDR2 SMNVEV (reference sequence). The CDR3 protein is CASSLKQGTDTQYF. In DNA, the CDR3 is TGTGCCAGCAGTTTAAAACAGGGCACAGATACGCAGTATTTT.

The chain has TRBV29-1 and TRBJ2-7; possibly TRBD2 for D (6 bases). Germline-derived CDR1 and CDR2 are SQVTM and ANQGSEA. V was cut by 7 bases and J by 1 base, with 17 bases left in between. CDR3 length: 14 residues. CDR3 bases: TGCAGCGCCTACGTCGGGGGAGTATCCTACGAGCAGTACTTC. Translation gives CSAYVGGVSYEQYF.

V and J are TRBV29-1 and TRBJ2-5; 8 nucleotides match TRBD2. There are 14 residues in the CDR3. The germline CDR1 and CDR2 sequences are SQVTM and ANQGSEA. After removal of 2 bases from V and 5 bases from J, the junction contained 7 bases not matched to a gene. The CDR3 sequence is CSVEIAGSRETQYF. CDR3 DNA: TGCAGCGTTGAAATAGCGGGATCGAGGGAGACCCAGTACTTC.

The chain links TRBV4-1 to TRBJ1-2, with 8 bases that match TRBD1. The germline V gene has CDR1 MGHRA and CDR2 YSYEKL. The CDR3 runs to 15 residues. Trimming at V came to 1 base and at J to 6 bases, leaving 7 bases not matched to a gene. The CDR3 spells CASSQGSDRANGYTF. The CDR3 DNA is TGCGCCAGCAGCCAAGGATCGGACAGGGCGAATGGCTACACCTTC.

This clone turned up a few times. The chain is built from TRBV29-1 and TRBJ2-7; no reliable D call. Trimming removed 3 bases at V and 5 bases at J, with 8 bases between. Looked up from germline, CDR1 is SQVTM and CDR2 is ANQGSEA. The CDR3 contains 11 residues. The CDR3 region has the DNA TGCAGCGTTGACAGTGGGAACGAGCAGTACTTC. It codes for CSVDSGNEQYF.

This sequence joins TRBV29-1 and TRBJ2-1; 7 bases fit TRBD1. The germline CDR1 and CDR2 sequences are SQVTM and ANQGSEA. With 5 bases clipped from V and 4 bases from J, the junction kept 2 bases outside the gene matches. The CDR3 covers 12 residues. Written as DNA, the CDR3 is TGCAGCGTTTGGGGACAGTACAATGAGCAGTTCTTC. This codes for CSVWGQYNEQFF.

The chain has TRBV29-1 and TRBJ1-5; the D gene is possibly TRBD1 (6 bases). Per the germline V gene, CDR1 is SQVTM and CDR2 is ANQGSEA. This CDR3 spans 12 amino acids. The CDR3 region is CSGGDTNQPQHF. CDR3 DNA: TGCAGTGGCGGGGACACGAATCAGCCCCAGCATTTT.

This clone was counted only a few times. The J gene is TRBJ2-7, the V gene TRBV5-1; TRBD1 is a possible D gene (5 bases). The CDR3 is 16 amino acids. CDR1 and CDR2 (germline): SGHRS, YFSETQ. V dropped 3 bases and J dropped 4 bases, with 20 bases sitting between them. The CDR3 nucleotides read TGCGCCAGCAGCTCTAACTACAAGACAGAGATATACGAGCAGTACTTC. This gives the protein CASSSNYKTEIYEQYF. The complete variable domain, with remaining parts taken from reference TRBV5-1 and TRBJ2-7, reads KAGVTQTPRYLIKTRGQQVTLSCSPISGHRSVSWYQQTPGQGLQFLFEYFSETQRNKGNFPGRFSGRQFSNSRSEMNVSTLELGDSALYLCASSSNYKTEIYEQYFGPGTRLTVT.

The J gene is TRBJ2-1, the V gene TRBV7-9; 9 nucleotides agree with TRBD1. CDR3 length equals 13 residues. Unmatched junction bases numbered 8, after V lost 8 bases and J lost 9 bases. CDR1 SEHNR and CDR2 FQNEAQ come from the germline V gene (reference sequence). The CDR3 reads CASGQGMGREQFF. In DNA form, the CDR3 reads TGTGCCAGCGGACAGGGGATGGGGCGTGAGCAGTTCTTC.

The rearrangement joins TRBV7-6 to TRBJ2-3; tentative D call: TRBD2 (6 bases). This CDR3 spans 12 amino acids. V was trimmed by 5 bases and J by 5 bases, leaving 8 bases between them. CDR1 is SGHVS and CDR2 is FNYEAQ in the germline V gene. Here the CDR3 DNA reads TGTGCCAGCAGCGGGGGGAGAGATACGCAGTATTTT. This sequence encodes CASSGGRDTQYF. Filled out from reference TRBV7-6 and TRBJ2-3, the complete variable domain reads GAGVSQSPRYKVTKRGQDVALRCDPISGHVSLYWYRQALGQGPEFLTYFNYEAQQDKSGLPNDRFSAERPEGSISTLTIQRTEQRDSAMYRCASSGGRDTQYFGPGTRLTVL.

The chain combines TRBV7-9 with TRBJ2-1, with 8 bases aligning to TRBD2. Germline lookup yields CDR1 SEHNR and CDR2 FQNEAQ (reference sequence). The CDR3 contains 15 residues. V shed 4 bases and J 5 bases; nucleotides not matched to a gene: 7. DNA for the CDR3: TGTGCCAGCAGCTCTCGGACTAGCAGGAACAATGAGCAGTTCTTC. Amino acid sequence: CASSSRTSRNNEQFF.

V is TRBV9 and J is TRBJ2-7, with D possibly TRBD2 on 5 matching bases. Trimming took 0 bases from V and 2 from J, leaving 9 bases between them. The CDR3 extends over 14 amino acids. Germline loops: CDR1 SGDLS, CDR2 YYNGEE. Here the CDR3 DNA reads TGTGCCAGCAGCGTAGTCCCGGGAACCTACGAGCAGTACTTC. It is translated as CASSVVPGTYEQYF. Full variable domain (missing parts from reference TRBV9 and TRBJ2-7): DSGVTQTPKHLITATGQRVTLRCSPRSGDLSVYWYQQSLDQGLQFLIQYYNGEERAKGNILERFSAQQFPDLHSELNLSSLELGDSALYFCASSVVPGTYEQYFGPGTRLTVT.

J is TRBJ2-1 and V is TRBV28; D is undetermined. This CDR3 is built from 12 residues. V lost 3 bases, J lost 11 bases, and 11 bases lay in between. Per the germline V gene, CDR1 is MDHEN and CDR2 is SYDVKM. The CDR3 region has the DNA TGTGCCAGCAGTTTGGGCGACGGCAAGCAGTTCTTC. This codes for CASSLGDGKQFF.

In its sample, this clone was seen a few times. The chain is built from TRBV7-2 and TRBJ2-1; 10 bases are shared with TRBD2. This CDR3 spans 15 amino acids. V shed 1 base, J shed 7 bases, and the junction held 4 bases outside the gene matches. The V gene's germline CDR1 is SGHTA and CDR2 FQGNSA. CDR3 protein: CASSLGLAGRNEQFF. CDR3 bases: TGTGCCAGCAGCTTAGGACTAGCGGGTAGGAATGAGCAGTTCTTC.

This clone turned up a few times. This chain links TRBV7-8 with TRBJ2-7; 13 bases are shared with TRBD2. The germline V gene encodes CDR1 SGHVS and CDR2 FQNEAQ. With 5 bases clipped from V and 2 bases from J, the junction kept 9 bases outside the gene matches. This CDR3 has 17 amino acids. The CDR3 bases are TGTGCCAGCAGCCCCTCGGGACTAGCGGGAATCGCCTACGAGCAGTACTTC. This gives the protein CASSPSGLAGIAYEQYF.

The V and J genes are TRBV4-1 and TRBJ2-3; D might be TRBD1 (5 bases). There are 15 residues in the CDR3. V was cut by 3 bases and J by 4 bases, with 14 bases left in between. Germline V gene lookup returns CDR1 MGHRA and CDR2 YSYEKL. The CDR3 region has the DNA TGCGCCAGCAGCCACAAAAGGGGTAACCCAGATACGCAGTATTTT. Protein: CASSHKRGNPDTQYF.

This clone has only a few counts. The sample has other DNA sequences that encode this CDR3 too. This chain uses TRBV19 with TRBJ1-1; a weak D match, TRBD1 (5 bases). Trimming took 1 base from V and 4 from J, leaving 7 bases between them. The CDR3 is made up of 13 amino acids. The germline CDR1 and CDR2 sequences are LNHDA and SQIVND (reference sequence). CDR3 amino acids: CASSIGGSTEAFF. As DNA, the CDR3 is TGTGCCAGTAGTATAGGGGGGAGCACTGAAGCTTTCTTT.